These 30 T cell receptor beta chains were sequenced from one sample in a study of CD8 T cells in Susac syndrome (dated by TCRdb to about 2019). Libraries came from the immunoSEQ multiplex PCR assay. RNA was extracted using the RNeasy kit, and roughly 0.5 to 1 ug of the RNA was reverse transcribed with random hexamers. The public reads were reanalyzed by TCRdb: fastp trimming at Q25, MiXCR alignment, in-frame beta chains only. For every CDR3 protein sequence, its rows merge into one entry that carries the most common genes and DNA. This sample is represented by some 120,000 distinct CDR3 sequences; 92% of them were singletons. The ten biggest clones cover more than 0.13% of the sample. Sequencing was done on a sample of CD4+ T cells from PBMCs. Source of these receptors: a human donor in good health.

The chain links TRBV7-8 to TRBJ1-1; a possible D gene is TRBD1 (6 bases). CDR1 SGHVS and CDR2 FQNEAQ come from the germline V gene. This CDR3 region has 14 residues. Deletions cut 7 bases from V and 4 bases from J, with 16 bases between. CDR3 bases: TGTGCCAGCATCAGGGGCGGGGGGTCCACTGAAGCTTTCTTT. Its translation is CASIRGGGSTEAFF. The complete variable domain, with remaining parts taken from reference TRBV7-8 and TRBJ1-1, reads GAGVSQSPRYKVAKRGQDVALRCDPISGHVSLFWYQQALGQGPEFLTYFQNEAQLDKSGLPSDRFFAERPEGSVSTLKIQRTQQEDSAVYLCASIRGGGSTEAFFGQGTRLTVV.

The V gene is TRBV7-9, the J gene TRBJ2-2, with a weak D call TRBD1 (6 bases). Looked up from germline, CDR1 is SEHNR and CDR2 is FQNEAQ (reference sequence). The CDR3 has 15 residues. Trimming cost V 2 bases and J 2 bases, with 9 bases left between them. DNA of the CDR3: TGTGCCAGCAGCTTAACAGGGATTAACACCGGGGAGCTGTTTTTT. Residues: CASSLTGINTGELFF.

V usage is TRBV20-1 and J usage is TRBJ2-7; a weak D match, TRBD2 (5 bases). Germline V lookup: CDR1 DFQATT, CDR2 SNEGSKA (reference sequence). The CDR3 is 14 residues long. The V end lost 0 bases, the J end lost 1 base, and 10 bases lay between the germline ends. The CDR3 sequence: CSARDQEGSYEQYF. The CDR3 coding sequence is TGCAGTGCTAGAGATCAAGAGGGATCCTACGAGCAGTACTTC.

The chain carries TRBV2 and TRBJ1-5, with 7 bases that match TRBD1. The germline CDR1 and CDR2 sequences are SNHLY and FYNNEI. The junction had 9 bases not matched to a gene; V was cut back by 3 bases and J by 1 base. There are 17 residues in the CDR3. The chain's CDR3 is CASSDPMTGLSNQPQHF. In DNA form, the CDR3 reads TGTGCCAGCAGTGACCCCATGACAGGGCTAAGCAATCAGCCCCAGCATTTT.

This sequence joins TRBV7-2 and TRBJ1-6; no clear D gene. The V gene lost 5 bases and the J gene lost 0 bases, with 11 bases spanning the gap. The germline CDR1 and CDR2 sequences are SGHTA and FQGNSA. This CDR3 is built from 16 residues. The CDR3 DNA reads as TGTGCCAGCAGCCAGGACGGGAGCTCCTATAATTCACCCCTCCACTTT. Its translation: CASSQDGSSYNSPLHF.

The CDR3 DNA reads as TGCGCCAGCAGCCAAGATCAGGACAGGGATCAGCCCCAGCATTTT. Its translation is CASSQDQDRDQPQHF. The chain links TRBV4-3 to TRBJ1-5, with 8 bases identical to TRBD1. Germline V lookup: CDR1 LGHNA, CDR2 YSLEER. J lost 5 bases, V lost 0 bases, and 3 bases had no gene match. This CDR3 has 15 amino acids.

The V call is TRBV6-5, the J call TRBJ1-5; tentatively, D is TRBD1 (6 bases). CDR1 and CDR2 from the germline V gene are MNHEY and SVGAGI. This CDR3 has 14 residues. V was clipped by 6 bases and J by 3 bases, with 12 bases between them. The CDR3 nucleotides read TGTGCCAGCAGACCGGACAGATCCAATCAGCCCCAGCATTTT. It translates to CASRPDRSNQPQHF.

This clonotype was seen more than once but under ten times. V is TRBV10-3 and J is TRBJ1-4, with D unclear. Germline V gives CDR1 ENHRY, CDR2 SYGVKD. The CDR3 has 15 residues. Trimming shortened V by 0 bases and J by 3 bases, and 8 bases separated the two germline ends. CDR3 nucleotide sequence: TGTGCCATCAGTGAGTCGGGCGGCGCTAATGAAAAACTGTTTTTT. This sequence encodes CAISESGGANEKLFF.

The gene calls are TRBV29-1 and TRBJ2-4; TRBD1 agrees at 8 bases. Germline assignment: CDR1 SQVTM and CDR2 ANQGSEA. The CDR3 runs to 13 residues. After removal of 5 bases from V and 4 bases from J, the junction contained 4 bases not matched to a gene. CDR3 region: CSVHDRGKNIQYF. CDR3 DNA sequence: TGCAGCGTTCATGACAGGGGAAAAAACATTCAGTACTTC.

V and J are TRBV6-1 and TRBJ2-7; 11 bases map to TRBD1. V lost 4 bases, J lost 4 bases, and 18 bases stayed unmatched. The CDR3 is 19 amino acids. The germline V gene encodes CDR1 MNHNS and CDR2 SASEGT. The CDR3 reads CASSGSGGQGAGSGYEQYF. The CDR3 DNA sequence: TGTGCCAGCAGTGGGAGCGGAGGACAGGGGGCTGGGTCGGGATACGAGCAGTACTTC.

V gene TRBV6-5 combines with J gene TRBJ2-7; TRBD1 matches at 9 bases. Germline V gene sequence: CDR1 MNHEY, CDR2 SVGAGI. The length of the CDR3 is 15 residues. V was clipped by 0 bases and J by 6 bases; unmatched bases: 6. The CDR3 region is CASSYSGQGRSEQYF. The DNA of the CDR3 is TGTGCCAGCAGTTACTCGGGACAGGGTAGGTCCGAGCAGTACTTC.

This rearrangement joins TRBV20-1 to TRBJ2-7; 7 positions agree with TRBD2. V lost 5 bases and J lost 2; bases outside the gene matches: 9. Germline V lookup: CDR1 DFQATT, CDR2 SNEGSKA (reference sequence). The CDR3 length is 14 residues. The CDR3 coding sequence is TGCAGTGCTCACCATCCAGCGGGGACCTACGAGCAGTACTTC. This sequence encodes CSAHHPAGTYEQYF.

The rearrangement uses TRBV27 and TRBJ2-5; 14 bases are shared with TRBD2. The CDR3 length is 16 residues. Germline CDR1 is MNHEY and CDR2 is SMNVEV (reference sequence). J gave up 3 bases and V 5 bases, and 5 bases lay outside the gene matches. The CDR3 region has the DNA TGTGCCAGCAGTACACCGGGACTAGCGGGAGAAGAGACCCAGTACTTC. Amino acids: CASSTPGLAGEETQYF.

The chain has TRBV4-3 and TRBJ1-3, with D tentatively TRBD1 (5 bases). Germline V lookup: CDR1 LGHNA, CDR2 YSLEER. This CDR3 is built from 21 residues. V was cut by 0 bases and J by 0 bases, with 24 bases left in between. CDR3 in amino acids: CASSQDHGTPGTGVSGNTIYF. In DNA form, the CDR3 reads TGCGCCAGCAGCCAAGATCACGGAACCCCCGGGACTGGAGTCTCTGGAAACACCATATATTTT.

The chain uses TRBV7-2 and TRBJ1-2; 7 nucleotides match TRBD1. CDR1 SGHTA and CDR2 FQGNSA come from the germline V gene. J was trimmed by 8 bases and V by 1 base; bases with no gene match: 10. The CDR3 has 15 residues. The CDR3 DNA reads as TGTGCCAGCAGCTTAGGCTCGGGACAGCTCGTGGGCTACACCTTC. Translation: CASSLGSGQLVGYTF.

The V gene is TRBV7-2, the J gene TRBJ1-1; D unresolved. V dropped 4 bases and J dropped 6 bases, with 9 bases sitting between them. CDR1 is SGHTA and CDR2 is FQGNSA in the germline V gene. The CDR3 has 12 amino acids. CDR3 sequence reads: CASSSYISEAFF. As DNA, the CDR3 is TGTGCCAGCAGCTCCTATATCTCTGAAGCTTTCTTT. Filled out from reference TRBV7-2 and TRBJ1-1, the complete variable domain reads GAGVSQSPSNKVTEKGKDVELRCDPISGHTALYWYRQSLGQGLEFLIYFQGNSAPDKSGLPSDRFSAERTGGSVSTLTIQRTQQEDSAVYLCASSSYISEAFFGQGTRLTVV.

This clonotype was seen only once. The chain combines TRBV7-3 with TRBJ2-2, with TRBD2 matching 9 bases. The CDR3 has 15 amino acids. The V gene's germline CDR1 is SGHTA and CDR2 FQGTGA. J was trimmed by 2 bases and V by 5 bases; bases with no gene match: 3. The DNA for the CDR3 is TGTGCCAGCAGCCTTAGCGGGGGCAACACCGGGGAGCTGTTTTTT. It specifies CASSLSGGNTGELFF.

The chain couples TRBV7-2 to TRBJ2-4; unclear D gene. This CDR3 comprises 16 residues. Germline lookup yields CDR1 SGHTA and CDR2 FQGNSA. With 1 base removed from V and 0 bases from J, the gap between germline ends came to 10 bases. The CDR3 here is CASSLGGTLAKNIQYF. CDR3 nucleotide sequence: TGTGCCAGCAGCTTAGGAGGCACCTTAGCCAAAAACATTCAGTACTTC.

The rearrangement uses TRBV5-6 and TRBJ2-7; D not resolved. Looked up from germline, CDR1 is SGHDT and CDR2 is YYEEEE. CDR3 size: 13 residues. Trimming removed 1 base from V and 3 bases from J, with 8 bases in between. CDR3 residues: CASSLRIVYEQYF. Here the CDR3 DNA reads TGTGCCAGCAGCTTGAGGATTGTCTACGAGCAGTACTTC.

The V gene is TRBV29-1, the J gene TRBJ2-5, with D maybe TRBD2 (6 bases). Trimming stripped 5 bases from V and 4 bases from J, with 11 bases between. CDR1 SQVTM and CDR2 ANQGSEA come from the germline V gene. The length of the CDR3 is 12 residues. This CDR3 reads CSVREVGETQYF. For the CDR3, the DNA is TGCAGCGTTAGGGAGGTTGGAGAGACCCAGTACTTC.

This chain uses TRBV13 with TRBJ2-3; D could derive from TRBD1 or TRBD2 (5 bases each). Germline CDR1 reads PRHDT; CDR2 reads FYEKMQ (reference sequence). The CDR3 extends over 16 amino acids. V was cut by 4 bases and J by 0 bases, with 14 bases left in between. Written as DNA, the CDR3 is TGTGCCAGCAGCTCCCCAGACGGGGCAAGCACAGATACGCAGTATTTT. Amino acids: CASSSPDGASTDTQYF.

The chain couples TRBV27 to TRBJ2-2, with a weak D call TRBD2 (5 bases). The CDR3 runs to 15 residues. The germline V gene encodes CDR1 MNHEY and CDR2 SMNVEV (reference sequence). With 0 bases removed from V and 7 bases from J, the gap between germline ends came to 12 bases. In DNA, the CDR3 is TGTGCCAGCAGTTTATCGGCTAGCTCGGTCGGGGAGCTGTTTTTT. This gives the protein CASSLSASSVGELFF.

V and J are TRBV6-5 and TRBJ2-1; D gene ambiguous. V was trimmed by 0 bases and J by 3 bases, leaving 21 bases between them. Germline V CDR1 and CDR2: MNHEY, SVGAGI. This CDR3 has 19 residues. The CDR3 reads CASSYSISTGGGFYNEQFF. CDR3 nucleotides: TGTGCCAGCAGTTACTCGATTAGCACTGGCGGTGGGTTCTACAATGAGCAGTTCTTC.

The genes are TRBV7-2 and TRBJ2-1; 13 bases line up with TRBD2. The V gene end was trimmed by 4 bases and the J gene end by 4 bases; junction bases not matched to a gene: 7. The CDR3 extends over 17 amino acids. The germline CDR1 and CDR2 sequences are SGHTA and FQGNSA. CDR3 in amino acids: CASSYSGTSGDYNEQFF. CDR3 nucleotides: TGTGCCAGCAGCTACTCCGGGACTAGCGGGGATTACAATGAGCAGTTCTTC.

The chain carries TRBV5-1 and TRBJ1-1; D ambiguous. The CDR3 sequence is 12 residues long. Trimming removed 7 bases from V and 1 base from J, with 8 bases in between. CDR1 SGHRS and CDR2 YFSETQ come from the germline V gene. The CDR3 loop reads CASRIGNTEAFF. The DNA of the CDR3 is TGCGCCAGCCGCATCGGGAACACTGAAGCTTTCTTT.

The V and J genes are TRBV29-1 and TRBJ2-2, with no clear D. Germline CDR1 and CDR2: SQVTM and ANQGSEA. The CDR3 sequence is 14 residues long. V was cut by 6 bases and J by 6 bases, with 17 bases left in between. The CDR3 DNA sequence: TGCAGCGTAGGACCAGGCGTAATCGCCGGGGAGCTGTTTTTT. Its protein is CSVGPGVIAGELFF.

The chain is built from TRBV6-4 and TRBJ2-1, with D possibly matching TRBD1 (6 bases). The germline V gene has CDR1 MRHNA and CDR2 SNTAGT. The CDR3 spans 15 residues. Trimming pared 5 bases from V and 4 bases from J, leaving 15 bases between. CDR3 loop: CASSPGTQHYNEQFF. CDR3 DNA sequence: TGTGCCAGCAGTCCCGGGACACAACATTACAATGAGCAGTTCTTC.

The table lists this clonotype with a count of one. The rearrangement joins TRBV4-3 to TRBJ1-1; D is undetermined. Germline V gene data show CDR1 as LGHNA and CDR2 as YSLEER. V lost 0 bases and J lost 0, with 11 bases in between. This CDR3 region has 16 residues. The CDR3: CASSQETARMNTEAFF. The DNA for the CDR3 is TGCGCCAGCAGCCAAGAAACGGCAAGGATGAACACTGAAGCTTTCTTT.

The chain combines TRBV14 with TRBJ1-1; no clear D gene. Germline assignment: CDR1 SGHDN and CDR2 FVKESK. The CDR3 has 13 amino acids. The V gene lost 1 base and the J gene lost 7 bases, with 10 bases spanning the gap. The CDR3 DNA reads as TGTGCCAGCAGCCAAGCCGTTGAGAGTGAAGCTTTCTTT. This gives the protein CASSQAVESEAFF.

The chain joins TRBV11-2 to TRBJ2-2; D possibly corresponds to TRBD1 (5 bases). Germline V gene lookup returns CDR1 SGHAT and CDR2 FQNNGV. The CDR3 has 13 amino acids. V was shortened by 8 bases and J by 5 bases, with 12 bases between the two germline ends. The CDR3 sequence: CASRGRQTGELFF. The CDR3 DNA reads TGTGCCAGCCGAGGCAGACAGACCGGGGAGCTGTTTTTT.